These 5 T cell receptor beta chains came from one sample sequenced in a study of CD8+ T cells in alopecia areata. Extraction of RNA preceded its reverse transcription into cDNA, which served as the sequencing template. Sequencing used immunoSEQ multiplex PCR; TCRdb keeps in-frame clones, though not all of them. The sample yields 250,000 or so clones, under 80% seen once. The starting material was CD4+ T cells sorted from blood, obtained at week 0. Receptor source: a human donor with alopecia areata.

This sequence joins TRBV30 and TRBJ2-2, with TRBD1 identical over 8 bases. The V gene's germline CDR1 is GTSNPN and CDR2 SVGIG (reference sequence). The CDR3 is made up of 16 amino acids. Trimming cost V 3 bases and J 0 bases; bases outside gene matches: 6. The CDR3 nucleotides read TGTGCCTGGAGCGGGTCGGACAGGGCGAACACCGGGGAGCTGTTTTTT. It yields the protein CAWSGSDRANTGELFF.

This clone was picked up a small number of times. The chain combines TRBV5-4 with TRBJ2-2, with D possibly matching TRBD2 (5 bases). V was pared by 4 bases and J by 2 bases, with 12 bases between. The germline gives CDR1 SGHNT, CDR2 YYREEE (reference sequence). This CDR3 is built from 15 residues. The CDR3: CASSRSDFNTGELFF. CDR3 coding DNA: TGTGCCAGCAGCCGTAGCGATTTTAACACCGGGGAGCTGTTTTTT.

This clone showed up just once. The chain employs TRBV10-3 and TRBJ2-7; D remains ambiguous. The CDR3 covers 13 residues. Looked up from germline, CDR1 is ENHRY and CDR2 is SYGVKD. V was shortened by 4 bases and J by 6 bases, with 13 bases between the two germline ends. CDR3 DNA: TGTGCCATCAGTGTTACGGAAGCCGGCGAGCAGTACTTC. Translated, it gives CAISVTEAGEQYF.

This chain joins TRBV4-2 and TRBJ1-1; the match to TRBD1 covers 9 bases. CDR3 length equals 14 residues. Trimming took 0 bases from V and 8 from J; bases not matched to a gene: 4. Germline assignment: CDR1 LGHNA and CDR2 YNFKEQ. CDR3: CASSQDNRGREAFF. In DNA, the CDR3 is TGTGCCAGCAGCCAAGATAACAGGGGGCGAGAAGCTTTCTTT.

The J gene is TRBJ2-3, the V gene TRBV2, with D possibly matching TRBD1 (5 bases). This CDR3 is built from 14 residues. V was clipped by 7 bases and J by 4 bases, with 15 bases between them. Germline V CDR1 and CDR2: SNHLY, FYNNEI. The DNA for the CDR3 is TGTGCCAGCATGCTTCAAGGGGCGTCAGATACGCAGTATTTT. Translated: CASMLQGASDTQYF.